This is a list of T cell receptor beta chains from one sample in a study of blood T cell repertoires in COVID-19. The assay was immunoSEQ multiplex PCR, and TCRdb's table has in-frame clones only and misses some. The sample shows approximately 74,000 clones, about 86% of them seen only once. The sequenced sample was peripheral blood. The source is a woman older than 75 with active or convalescent COVID-19. Each CDR3 is given with its conserved first and last residue. D genes are given only for firm matches. Size tells how often a clone was seen (once, few, many) or the class of an expanded clone, and some rows leave it out.

size | D | J | V | DNA | CDR3
once | - | TRBJ2-1 | TRBV11-3 | TGTGCCAGCAGCTTATCCAACAATGAGCAGTTCTTC | CASSLSNNEQFF
- | - | TRBJ2-3 | TRBV11-1 | TGTGCCAGCAGCTTAAGCCACGGCACAGATACGCAGTATTTT | CASSLSHGTDTQYF
- | TRBD2 | TRBJ2-1 | TRBV19 | TGTGCCAGTCGGGGGGACCTCAATTACAATGAGCAGTTCTTC | CASRGDLNYNEQFF
- | - | TRBJ2-5 | TRBV19 | TGTGCCAGTAGTATCCAGAACCAAGAGACCCAGTACTTC | CASSIQNQETQYF
- | - | TRBJ2-3 | TRBV10-1 | TGCGCCAGCAGTGTTGCTTTGGCCACAGATACGCAGTATTTT | CASSVALATDTQYF
- | TRBD2 | TRBJ2-1 | TRBV5-4 | TGTGCCAGCAATGACGGGGGGACGGGGAGAGATGAGCAGTTCTTC | CASNDGGTGRDEQFF
- | - | TRBJ2-7 | TRBV19 | TGTGCCAGTAGTATAGCAGCAGGCCTCTACGAGCAGTACTTC | CASSIAAGLYEQYF
- | - | TRBJ2-1 | TRBV5-6 | TGTGCCAGCAGCTTGGTGCAGGTAGCGATTCCTACGAAGCAGTTCTTC | CASSLVQVAIPTKQFF
- | TRBD1 | TRBJ2-5 | TRBV18 | TGTGCCAGCTCCCCGGGACAGCTGGAGACCCAGTACTTC | CASSPGQLETQYF
- | - | TRBJ2-5 | TRBV11-2 | TGTGCCAGCAGCCCAAAAGAGACCCAGTACTTC | CASSPKETQYF
- | TRBD1 | TRBJ2-2 | TRBV6-2/TRBV6-3 | TGTGCCAGCAGTTACCATGGACAGGGGGCGAGAGGGGAGCTGTTTTTT | CASSYHGQGARGELFF
- | - | TRBJ1-2 | TRBV6-2/TRBV6-3 | TGTGCCAGCAGTTACGATCGGTTCAACTATGGCTACACCTTC | CASSYDRFNYGYTF
- | TRBD2 | TRBJ2-5 | TRBV9 | TGTGCCAGCAGCGTTACTGGACTAGCGGGAGTTGAGACCCAGTACTTC | CASSVTGLAGVETQYF
- | TRBD2 | TRBJ2-1 | TRBV18 | TGTGCCAGCTCACCACGAGCGCTAGCGGGAGGGCATGAGCAGTTCTTC | CASSPRALAGGHEQFF
once | - | TRBJ2-1 | TRBV5-1 | TGCGCCAGCAGGCAGGTTATAAACAATGAGCAGTTCTTC | CASRQVINNEQFF
- | TRBD1 | TRBJ1-2 | TRBV12-3/TRBV12-4 | TGTGCCAGCAACGTAGGGGGCGCGCATGGCTACACCTTC | CASNVGGAHGYTF
- | - | TRBJ1-5 | TRBV5-1 | TGCGCCAGCAGCTTAAACGGTAATCAGCCCCAGCATTTT | CASSLNGNQPQHF
- | - | TRBJ2-1 | TRBV29-1 | TGCAGCGTTGCCCGATCGATCGGACTGGTGTACAATGAGCAGTTCTTC | CSVARSIGLVYNEQFF
- | TRBD2 | TRBJ2-2 | TRBV2 | TGTGCCAGCAGCGGGACTAGCGGCACCACCGGGGAGCTGTTTTTT | CASSGTSGTTGELFF
- | - | TRBJ2-7 | TRBV6-1 | TGTGCCAGCAGTGAATTTTATCGGGGGACTGCCGCCTACGAGCAGTACTTC | CASSEFYRGTAAYEQYF
- | TRBD2 | TRBJ2-2 | TRBV11-3 | TGTGCCAGCAGCTTAGCGGGAGGGCGGACCGGGGAGCTGTTTTTT | CASSLAGGRTGELFF
once | TRBD1 | TRBJ1-3 | TRBV25-1 | TGTGCCAGCGTACAGGGGAACACCATATATTTT | CASVQGNTIYF
- | TRBD1 | TRBJ2-4 | TRBV5-8 | TGTGCCAGCAGGACGGACAGGGAGGCGAACATTCAGTACTTC | CASRTDREANIQYF
- | - | TRBJ1-2 | TRBV25-1 | TGTGCCAGCAGTGAAAGCGGCAACCCGGATGGCTACACCTTC | CASSESGNPDGYTF
- | TRBD2 | TRBJ2-1 | TRBV6-6 | TGTGCCAGCAGACCTGGACTAGCCCCAGTCCGAAATGAGCAGTTCTTC | CASRPGLAPVRNEQFF
few | - | TRBJ1-2 | TRBV2 | TGTGCCAGCACCCCAATACAGGGAAGTAATGGCTACACCTTC | CASTPIQGSNGYTF
- | - | TRBJ1-3 | TRBV15 | TGTGCCACCAGTGGCCATACACCTGTTACTGGAAACACCATATATTTT | CATSGHTPVTGNTIYF
- | - | TRBJ1-6 | TRBV5-1 | TGCGCCAGCAGCTTCGACGGGAATAATTCACCCCTCCACTTT | CASSFDGNNSPLHF
- | TRBD1 | TRBJ1-1 | TRBV27 | TGTGCCAGCAGTATCTGGACAGGGCTTAACACTGAAGCTTTCTTT | CASSIWTGLNTEAFF
- | - | TRBJ1-4 | TRBV7-4 | TGTGCCAGCAGCGCCCCCGCCCTTCGGCGGGCGATTAATGAAAAACTGTTTTTT | CASSAPALRRAINEKLFF
- | TRBD1 | TRBJ1-5 | TRBV19 | TGTGCCAGTAGGGACAGGGGTAGCAATCAGCCCCAGCATTTT | CASRDRGSNQPQHF
- | TRBD2 | TRBJ2-3 | TRBV19 | TGTGCCAGTAGTATAGCTAGCGGCTTCACAGATACGCAGTATTTT | CASSIASGFTDTQYF
once | TRBD1 | TRBJ1-6 | TRBV19 | TGTGCCAGTAGTATCCCCCAGGGGGCATCGTGGAATTCACCCCTCCACTTT | CASSIPQGASWNSPLHF
- | TRBD1 | TRBJ1-5 | TRBV19 | TGTGCCAGCCGAGGACAGGTTCAAGGGAATCAGCCCCAGCATTTT | CASRGQVQGNQPQHF
- | TRBD1 | TRBJ2-5 | TRBV3-1/TRBV3-2 | TGTGCCAGCAGCCACTGGGACAGACCCCAGCAGACCCAGTACTTC | CASSHWDRPQQTQYF
- | TRBD1 | TRBJ1-2 | TRBV10-3 | TGTGCCATCACCGAGGACAGGGGCAACTATGGCTACACCTTC | CAITEDRGNYGYTF
- | TRBD2 | TRBJ2-5 | TRBV5-4 | TGTGCCAGCAGCTCCCGGGGACTAGCGGGGGAGACCCAGTACTTC | CASSSRGLAGETQYF
- | TRBD2 | TRBJ2-3 | TRBV4-1 | TGCGCCAGCAGCCAAGAACTAGCGGGGGGTGAAGATACGCAGTATTTT | CASSQELAGGEDTQYF
- | - | TRBJ2-6 | TRBV4-1 | TGCGCCAGCAGCGCCCGGTCCGCCGGGGCCAACGTCCTGACTTTC | CASSARSAGANVLTF
- | - | TRBJ2-3 | TRBV5-4 | TGTGCCAGCAGCTTCGTGGAGAGCACAGATACGCAGTATTTT | CASSFVESTDTQYF
- | - | TRBJ2-5 | TRBV7-6 | TGTGCCAGCAGCACATACCAAGAGACCCAGTACTTC | CASSTYQETQYF
- | TRBD1 | TRBJ1-4 | TRBV5-1 | TGCGCCAGCAGTTCGGGGACAGGGATGGTTGGAAAACTGTTTTTT | CASSSGTGMVGKLFF
few | - | TRBJ1-2 | TRBV15 | TGTGCCACCAGCAGACAGGTCGGCTGGGCTAACTATGGCTACACCTTC | CATSRQVGWANYGYTF
- | - | TRBJ2-3 | TRBV4-3 | TGCGCCAGCAGCCAAGAACCTAGCGCGGGGTCAGATACGCAGTATTTT | CASSQEPSAGSDTQYF
- | - | TRBJ1-5 | TRBV19 | TGTGCCAGTAGTATCCGAGGGCGGGGGTTTGAAGTCAATCAGCCCCAGCATTTT | CASSIRGRGFEVNQPQHF
- | TRBD1 | TRBJ2-1 | TRBV5-6 | TGTGCCAGCAGCTTGGATAAGACAGGGGGCCTCAATGAGCAGTTCTTC | CASSLDKTGGLNEQFF
- | TRBD1 | TRBJ1-2 | TRBV2 | TGTGCCAGCAGCGACAGGGGACCTAACTATGGCTACACCTTC | CASSDRGPNYGYTF
- | TRBD1 | TRBJ1-2 | TRBV6-5 | TGTGCCAGCTCCAATTCGGGACAGAAATATGGCTACACCTTC | CASSNSGQKYGYTF
- | - | TRBJ1-1 | TRBV19 | TGTGCCAGTAGGGAGGCAGCGCCGAACACTGAAGCTTTCTTT | CASREAAPNTEAFF
- | TRBD2 | TRBJ2-1 | TRBV9 | TGTGCCAGCAGCGTAGAAGTAGCGGGGGGGCTTGAGCAGTTCTTC | CASSVEVAGGLEQFF
few | TRBD2 | TRBJ2-1 | TRBV2 | TGTGCCAGCAGTGGGGGACTAGGGGTCCGGGAGCAGTTCTTC | CASSGGLGVREQFF